This T cell receptor (beta chain) comes out of a study of T-cell reconstitution after alpha-beta-depleted transplantation in children. This sample's TCRbeta library carried unique molecular identifier barcodes. TCRdb called the PCR reads again in MiXCR, with one record for every CDR3 protein. The sample lists a few hundred thousand distinct CDR3 sequences, approximately 9.8% occurring once. V was clipped by 1 base and J by 6 bases, with 4 bases between them. The CDR3 runs 11 residues. Looked up from germline, CDR1 is SGHKS and CDR2 is YYEKEE (reference sequence). This clonotype came up many times. The V and J genes are TRBV5-5 and TRBJ1-1; D unclear. Sample: PBMCs from the stem cell graft donor, taken from the stem cell graft. The clonotype was recovered from a human donor who donated a stem cell graft to a child with SCID. The chain's CDR3 is CASSLLPEAFF. CDR3 sequence (DNA): TGTGCCAGCAGCTTGCTACCTGAAGCTTTCTTT.